The clone carrying this T cell receptor beta chain was detected ten times or more. This sample is drawn from a study of Graves' ophthalmopathy and Graves' hyperthyroidism. Trimming shortened V by 6 bases and J by 4 bases, and 21 bases separated the two germline ends. The CDR3 extends over 15 amino acids. CDR1 is SQVTM and CDR2 is ANQGSEA in the germline V gene. Amplified TCR beta CDR3 regions were obtained using RNA transcripts as template. The authors performed first-round RT-PCR with HTBI primers and then a second-round multiplex PCR. MiXCR was run by TCRdb on the multiplex PCR reads, yielding one entry per CDR3 protein. The data show nearly 400,000 distinct CDR3 sequences, about 16% seen once. Orbital computed tomography, thyroid ultrasound, TRAb, serum thyroxine and clinical symptoms formed the basis of diagnosis. PBMCs came from about 10 ml of fresh peripheral blood.

This TCR was recovered from a woman aged 18-29 years with Graves' ophthalmopathy. This chain connects TRBV29-1 to TRBJ1-2; tentatively, D is TRBD1 (5 bases). Material: peripheral blood. The CDR3 DNA follows: TGCAGCGTGCCCGTCGCAACAGGTGTCCGCTATGGCTACACCTTC. Its protein is CSVPVATGVRYGYTF.